This T cell receptor (beta chain) was recovered during a study of regulatory T cells in long-lasting Graves disease. In the study overall: By definition, persistent Graves' disease involved antithyroid drugs for over 5 years alongside positive TSH receptor antibodies. Whole-study findings and limits: Persistent disease preferred TRBV28, TRBJ1-2 and TRBJ2-5; new disease, TRBV20-1 and TRBJ2-1. Patients with persistent Graves' had lower TCR diversity than newly diagnosed patients.

Investigators prepared the TCR beta libraries by applying iRepertoire HTBI primers and Arm-PCR of CDR3 regions. TCRdb passed the multiplex PCR reads through MiXCR, listing each CDR3 protein once. The table shows 650,000 to 700,000 distinct CDR3 sequences, with about 30% occurring only once. The CDR3 spans 12 residues. Germline V lookup: CDR1 MDHEN, CDR2 SYDVKM. Deletions cut 8 bases from V and 4 bases from J, with 11 bases between. Documented time point: persistent/refractory GD, antithyroid drugs over 5 years with positive TRAb. RNA extracted from PBMCs served as the sequencing template. Clinicians diagnosed Graves' disease using American Thyroid Association guidelines. Only a few counts were recorded for this clonotype. Its antigen is unidentified.

The sequence was obtained from a female donor with Graves disease. The material sequenced was peripheral blood mononuclear cells (PBMCs), taken when the disease was refractory, from a patient treated with antithyroid drugs. The chain employs TRBV28 and TRBJ1-1; D possibly corresponds to TRBD1 (6 bases). The CDR3 protein is CASYRDPTEAFF. The CDR3 nucleotides read TGTGCCAGCTACAGGGACCCCACTGAAGCTTTCTTT.